These T cell receptor beta chains were read from a single sample in a study of shared clonotypes between healthy human individuals. Clones were read by immunoSEQ multiplex PCR, and TCRdb kept only the in-frame ones, dropping some. The table lists about 2.3 million clones, 80% to 95% of them singletons. Sequenced sample: naive CD4+ T cells from PBMCs. These receptors were obtained from a man aged 18-30 years in good health. Some clones in this sample may be carry-over from other donors' samples. CDR3s include the opening cysteine and the closing phenylalanine or tryptophan. The D gene is left open where the match is weak. Clone size is not always given. Where it is, it says once, few, many or a class for expanded clones.

>NA|TRBJ1-1|NA|TRBV4-3|17
TGCGCCAGCAGCCAAGAACGTTCGGGCAGGGGGAACACTGAAGCTTTCTTT
CASSQERSGRGNTEAFF
>NA|TRBJ1-1|NA|TRBV11-2|12
TGTGCCAGCAGCCCGGGGATTACTGAAGCTTTCTTT
CASSPGITEAFF
>TRBD2|TRBJ2-5|NA|TRBV18|16
TGTGCCAGCTCACCGGGACTAGCGAGTCAAGGGGAGACCCAGTACTTC
CASSPGLASQGETQYF
>TRBD1|TRBJ1-2|NA|TRBV7-8|13
TGTGCCAGCAGTACGGACAGGGGATATGGCTACACCTTC
CASSTDRGYGYTF
>NA|TRBJ1-5|few|TRBV30|13
TGTGCCTGGAGTGTACGACCAAATCAGCCCCAGCATTTT
CAWSVRPNQPQHF
>TRBD2|TRBJ2-1|NA|TRBV14|13
TGTGCCAGCAGGGTTTGGGGGGGCAATGAGCAGTTCTTC
CASRVWGGNEQFF
>TRBD2|TRBJ2-7|NA|TRBV2|14
TGTGCCAGCATTCTAGCGGGAGGGACCTACGAGCAGTACTTC
CASILAGGTYEQYF
>NA|TRBJ2-7|NA|TRBV19|14
TGTGCCAGTAAGGAGGGAAGCGGCTACTACGAGCAGTACTTC
CASKEGSGYYEQYF
>NA|TRBJ2-5|NA|TRBV30|11
TGTGCCTGGAGCCGCGGAGAGACCCAGTACTTC
CAWSRGETQYF
>TRBD1|TRBJ2-5|NA|TRBV5-5|13
TGTGCCAGCAGCGTCGGACAGGGAGAGACCCAGTACTTC
CASSVGQGETQYF
>TRBD1|TRBJ2-1|NA|TRBV15|15
TGTGCCACCAGCTCTCGACAGGGGGACTACAATGAGCAGTTCTTC
CATSSRQGDYNEQFF
>NA|TRBJ2-3|NA|TRBV5-1|13
TGCGCCAGCACCGGAGGGGTTGGGGATACGCAGTATTTT
CASTGGVGDTQYF
>NA|TRBJ2-4|NA|TRBV28|14
TGTGCCAGCAGTCCCCGGGCCTACGCGGACATTCAGTACTTC
CASSPRAYADIQYF
>TRBD2|TRBJ2-1|NA|TRBV7-3|16
TGTGCCAGCAGCTTAAGGGTAGCGGGAGGGCTGGATGAGCAGTTCTTC
CASSLRVAGGLDEQFF
>NA|TRBJ2-5|NA|TRBV5-1|13
TGCGCCAGCACGACAACAGGGAAAGAGACCCAGTACTTC
CASTTTGKETQYF
>NA|TRBJ1-4|NA|TRBV7-9|15
TGTGCCAGCAGCCTCCCCCTAGGGGGTGGTGAAAAACTGTTTTTT
CASSLPLGGGEKLFF
>NA|TRBJ2-7|NA|TRBV28|16
TGTGCCAGCAGTTTACGTCGAGGGAGATCGACCTACGAGCAGTACTTC
CASSLRRGRSTYEQYF
>NA|TRBJ2-7|NA|TRBV5-1|15
TGCGCCAGCAGCGTCAGGGGTATCGGGTCGGGTGAGCAGTACTTC
CASSVRGIGSGEQYF
>NA|TRBJ2-7|NA|TRBV20-1|10
TGCAGTGCACTCGGAGGCGAGCAGTACTTC
CSALGGEQYF
>NA|TRBJ2-7|NA|TRBV5-6|13
TGTGCCAGCAGCCCAGGGACCGCGGGAGAGCAGTACTTC
CASSPGTAGEQYF
>NA|TRBJ2-5|NA|TRBV7-8|14
TGTGCCAGCAAGGAGACCCAGGGGAGGGAGACCCAGTACTTC
CASKETQGRETQYF
>NA|TRBJ2-4|NA|TRBV6-4|20
TGTGCCAGCAGTCGGCCGCGGGTCAGGGGGAGGGGTTTTGCCAAAAACATTCAGTACTTC
CASSRPRVRGRGFAKNIQYF
>TRBD2|TRBJ2-7|NA|TRBV19|15
TGTGCCAGTAGTATATCCGGCGGGAGCCCCTACGAGCAGTACTTC
CASSISGGSPYEQYF
>TRBD2|TRBJ2-7|NA|TRBV5-1|17
TGCGCCAGCAGCTTGCCTTTCCTAGCGGGAGTTAACTACGGGCAGTACTTC
CASSLPFLAGVNYGQYF
>NA|TRBJ2-1|NA|TRBV5-1|13
TGCGCCACCCGGCCGGGGTCCTACAATGAGCAGTTCTTC
CATRPGSYNEQFF
>TRBD1|TRBJ2-6|NA|TRBV15|18
TGTGCCACCAGCAGAGGTAGGACAGGCCGCTCTGGGGCCAACGTCCTGACTTTC
CATSRGRTGRSGANVLTF